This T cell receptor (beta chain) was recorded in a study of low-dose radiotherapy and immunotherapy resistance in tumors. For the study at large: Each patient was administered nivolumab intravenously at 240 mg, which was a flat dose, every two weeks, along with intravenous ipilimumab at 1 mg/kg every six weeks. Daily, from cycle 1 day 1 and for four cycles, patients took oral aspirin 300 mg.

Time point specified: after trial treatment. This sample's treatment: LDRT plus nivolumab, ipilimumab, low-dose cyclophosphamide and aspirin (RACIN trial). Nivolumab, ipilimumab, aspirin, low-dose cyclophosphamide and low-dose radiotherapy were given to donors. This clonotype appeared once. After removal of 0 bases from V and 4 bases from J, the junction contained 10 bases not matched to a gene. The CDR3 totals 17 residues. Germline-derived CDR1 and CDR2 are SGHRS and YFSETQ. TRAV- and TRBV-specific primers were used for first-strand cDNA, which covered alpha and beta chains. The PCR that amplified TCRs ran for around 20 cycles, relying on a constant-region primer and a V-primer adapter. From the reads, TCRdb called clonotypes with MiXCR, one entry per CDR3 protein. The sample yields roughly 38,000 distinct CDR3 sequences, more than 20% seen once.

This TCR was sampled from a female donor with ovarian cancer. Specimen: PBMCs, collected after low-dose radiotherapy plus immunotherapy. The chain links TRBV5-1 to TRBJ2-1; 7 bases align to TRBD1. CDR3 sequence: CASSLGGSRTGYNEQFF. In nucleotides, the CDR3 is TGCGCCAGCAGCTTGGGAGGCTCCAGGACAGGATACAATGAGCAGTTCTTC.